Listed below are T cell receptor beta chains from one sample, sequenced in a study of blood T cell repertoires in COVID-19. Here immunoSEQ multiplex PCR was the method, and the copy in TCRdb shows in-frame clones only, minus some. The sample records approximately 290,000 clones, roughly 89% being singletons. Sequenced sample: peripheral blood. Source of these receptors: a woman aged 25 to 39 with COVID-19, enrolled during active disease. CDR3s include the opening cysteine and the closing phenylalanine or tryptophan. The order of the fields is V gene, clone size, CDR3 protein. Some rows mark clone size as missing; the rest say once, few, many or name a class of expanded clone.

v_gene: TRBV6-5
abundance: .
CDR3aa: CASSPDRGQPQHF

v_gene: TRBV11-2
abundance: .
CDR3aa: CASSLEGLAGGRETQYF

v_gene: TRBV5-6
abundance: .
CDR3aa: CASSLAETQYF

v_gene: TRBV5-4
abundance: .
CDR3aa: CASSSYNTEAFF

v_gene: TRBV4-1
abundance: .
CDR3aa: CASSQTGGASYEQYF

v_gene: TRBV13
abundance: .
CDR3aa: CASSRRTTRSTDTQYF

v_gene: TRBV6-6
abundance: .
CDR3aa: CASSYRDRDYGYTF

v_gene: TRBV6-5
abundance: few
CDR3aa: CASSKQGQGLGYTF

v_gene: TRBV2
abundance: .
CDR3aa: CASSEGTVLNTEAFF

v_gene: TRBV2
abundance: .
CDR3aa: CASSGRDRINQPQHF

v_gene: TRBV5-1
abundance: few
CDR3aa: CASSGGTSGGARELFF

v_gene: TRBV15
abundance: .
CDR3aa: CATSRETGTEAFF

v_gene: TRBV5-4
abundance: .
CDR3aa: CASSRTGTARTEQYF

v_gene: TRBV27
abundance: many
CDR3aa: CASSLSHHTDTQYF

v_gene: TRBV4-1
abundance: few
CDR3aa: CASSRYGTSNEETQYF

v_gene: TRBV27
abundance: few
CDR3aa: CASSLGSWEGYEQYF

v_gene: TRBV5-1
abundance: .
CDR3aa: CASSLRGHSTEAFF

v_gene: TRBV5-6
abundance: .
CDR3aa: CASSLGAVYGYTF

v_gene: TRBV3-1/TRBV3-2
abundance: .
CDR3aa: CASSQSYEQYF

v_gene: TRBV18
abundance: .
CDR3aa: CASSPGQGAYEQYF

v_gene: TRBV29-1
abundance: .
CDR3aa: CSVYLLRTGVNTEAFF

v_gene: TRBV28
abundance: .
CDR3aa: CASSLWGTGVNIQYF

v_gene: TRBV5-4
abundance: once
CDR3aa: CASSRGFVLGLNTEAFF

v_gene: TRBV5-1
abundance: once
CDR3aa: CASSWNPGVKETQYF

v_gene: TRBV15
abundance: .
CDR3aa: CATSRRSGQPQHF

v_gene: TRBV27
abundance: .
CDR3aa: CASSSQGEETQYF

v_gene: TRBV5-1
abundance: .
CDR3aa: CASSLGPGGANQPQHF

v_gene: TRBV6-5
abundance: .
CDR3aa: CASTPGIGANVLTF

v_gene: TRBV3-1/TRBV3-2
abundance: .
CDR3aa: CASSQDPIQGARILDDYGYTF

v_gene: TRBV2
abundance: .
CDR3aa: CASSEATGTGYTF

v_gene: TRBV6-5
abundance: once
CDR3aa: CASSSSGGRETQYF

v_gene: TRBV7-7
abundance: .
CDR3aa: CASSFDRGVRETQYF

v_gene: TRBV18
abundance: .
CDR3aa: CASHKAGTGLGATNEKLFF

v_gene: TRBV20-1
abundance: .
CDR3aa: CSASLVRAGQPQHF

v_gene: TRBV7-6
abundance: .
CDR3aa: CASSWDRGPYEQYF

v_gene: TRBV4-1
abundance: .
CDR3aa: CASKSNGGGAVDTQYF

v_gene: TRBV2
abundance: .
CDR3aa: CASSRTAFTSTDTQYF

v_gene: TRBV5-1
abundance: .
CDR3aa: CASSLSTGVNQPQHF

v_gene: TRBV6-5
abundance: .
CDR3aa: CASSQWGGNQPQHF

v_gene: TRBV6-1
abundance: .
CDR3aa: CASSERGRDGYTF

v_gene: TRBV28
abundance: .
CDR3aa: CASSLDGGQPQHF